The 16 T cell receptor beta chains listed next were all sequenced from one sample in a study of blood T cell repertoires in COVID-19. The protocol was immunoSEQ multiplex PCR, while the TCRdb copy is restricted to in-frame clones and leaves out a portion. Of about 240,000 clones listed, about 82% are singletons. Material for sequencing was peripheral blood. The receptor source for this set is a man over 45 with COVID-19, enrolled during active disease.

The V and J genes are TRBV5-5 and TRBJ1-6, with unresolved D. The CDR3 length is 15 residues. V was clipped by 0 bases and J by 14 bases, with 18 bases between them. CDR1 and CDR2 (germline): SGHKS, YYEKEE (reference sequence). This CDR3 reads CASSLAPALAGALHF. The CDR3, as DNA: TGTGCCAGCAGCTTGGCCCCCGCGCTTGCCGGGGCCCTCCACTTT.

DNA for the CDR3: TGTGCCAGCAGTGAAAGAGGGGACAGGGATGGCTACACCTTC. Protein sequence: CASSERGDRDGYTF. The chain uses TRBV6-1 and TRBJ1-2, with 9 bases matching TRBD1. After removal of 2 bases from V and 6 bases from J, the junction contained 4 bases not matched to a gene. Germline assignment: CDR1 MNHNS and CDR2 SASEGT. This CDR3 has 14 residues.

This chain joins TRBV5-5 and TRBJ2-5, with 9 bases lining up with TRBD1. Germline CDR1 SGHKS, CDR2 YYEKEE (reference sequence). V gave up 2 bases and J gave up 2 bases; unmatched junction bases: 1. This CDR3 region has 14 residues. CDR3 in amino acids: CASSFGTGQETQYF. In DNA, the CDR3 is TGTGCCAGCAGCTTCGGGACAGGGCAAGAGACCCAGTACTTC.

This CDR3 is CASTVEFTDGYTF. In nucleotides, the CDR3 is TGTGCCAGCACGGTTGAGTTCACGGATGGCTACACCTTC. V usage is TRBV2 and J usage is TRBJ1-2; no definite D call. This CDR3 contains 13 residues. V was shortened by 7 bases and J by 6 bases, with 15 bases between the two germline ends. The germline V gene encodes CDR1 SNHLY and CDR2 FYNNEI.

The gene calls are TRBV7-9 and TRBJ1-2; D gene unclear. The CDR3 spans 16 residues. The ends were cut back, 2 bases at V and 5 bases at J, with 18 bases in the middle. Germline-derived CDR1 and CDR2 are SEHNR and FQNEAQ (reference sequence). CDR3 loop: CASSLLDTEWWYGYTF. The DNA for the CDR3 is TGTGCCAGCAGCTTACTCGACACGGAATGGTGGTATGGCTACACCTTC.

DNA of the CDR3: TGTGCCAGCGGGACTTCTTGGGGCGAGCAGTACTTC. This encodes CASGTSWGEQYF. The chain uses TRBV6-5 and TRBJ2-7; the D gene is possibly TRBD2 (6 bases). Germline values: CDR1 MNHEY, CDR2 SVGAGI. The V end was cut by 8 bases, the J end by 6 bases, with 14 bases between. The CDR3 consists of 12 residues.

The chain has TRBV30 and TRBJ1-5; D is ambiguous. Looked up from germline, CDR1 is GTSNPN and CDR2 is SVGIG (reference sequence). The CDR3 runs to 16 residues. V gave up 1 base and J gave up 1 base, with 14 bases separating them. The CDR3 region has the DNA TGTGCCTGGAGTGCTGGGTCAACGAGGAGCAATCAGCCCCAGCATTTT. This encodes CAWSAGSTRSNQPQHF.

This chain connects TRBV30 to TRBJ2-7; 11 bases map to TRBD1. The CDR3 has 17 residues. Per germline, CDR1 GTSNPN and CDR2 SVGIG (reference sequence). The junction had 19 bases not matched to a gene; V was cut back by 5 bases and J by 7 bases. CDR3 region: CAWEGDRGKVTQVEQYF. The CDR3, as DNA: TGTGCCTGGGAGGGGGACAGGGGGAAGGTAACCCAGGTGGAGCAGTACTTC.

The rearrangement joins TRBV5-5 to TRBJ1-5; no firm D call. Trimming shortened V by 6 bases and J by 1 base, and 14 bases separated the two germline ends. From germline, CDR1 is SGHKS and CDR2 YYEKEE (reference sequence). The CDR3 contains 15 residues. CDR3 protein: CASNAEGRSNQPQHF. The DNA of the CDR3 is TGTGCCAGCAACGCAGAGGGTCGAAGCAATCAGCCCCAGCATTTT.

The chain joins TRBV5-1 to TRBJ2-5, with 13 positions matching TRBD2. Losses at the gene ends were 5 bases for V and 1 base for J; bases not matched to a gene: 2. The CDR3 runs 15 residues. The germline V gene has CDR1 SGHRS and CDR2 YFSETQ. CDR3 protein: CASSRTSGGQETQYF. Here the CDR3 DNA reads TGCGCCAGCAGTCGGACTAGCGGGGGCCAAGAGACCCAGTACTTC.

This chain uses TRBV5-1 with TRBJ2-1, with TRBD1 matching over 9 bases. Trimming cost V 5 bases and J 6 bases; bases outside gene matches: 12. This CDR3 contains 16 residues. CDR1 and CDR2 (germline): SGHRS, YFSETQ. The CDR3 coding sequence is TGCGCCAGCAGAGCCCACCGGGACAGGGCTACCAATGAGCAGTTCTTC. It yields the protein CASRAHRDRATNEQFF.

The rearrangement uses TRBV5-1 and TRBJ1-3; no clear D. V was shortened by 0 bases and J by 0 bases, with 7 bases between the two germline ends. The germline CDR1 and CDR2 sequences are SGHRS and YFSETQ. The CDR3 has 15 amino acids. CDR3 in DNA: TGCGCCAGCAGCTTGGAACCGAGCTCTGGAAACACCATATATTTT. Translation: CASSLEPSSGNTIYF.

The chain has TRBV4-3 and TRBJ2-1; 11 bases fit TRBD1. There are 16 residues in the CDR3. V lost 0 bases, J lost 6 bases, and 4 bases stayed unmatched. Per germline, CDR1 LGHNA and CDR2 YSLEER. The CDR3 region is CASSQEGGQGGNEQFF. DNA of the CDR3: TGCGCCAGCAGCCAAGAGGGGGGACAGGGGGGCAATGAGCAGTTCTTC.

The chain carries TRBV30 and TRBJ2-3; TRBD1 matches at 7 bases. CDR3 length equals 12 residues. The germline V gene has CDR1 GTSNPN and CDR2 SVGIG (reference sequence). V shed 1 base, J shed 7 bases, and the junction held 2 bases outside the gene matches. CDR3 region: CAWSGDSHTQYF. The DNA for the CDR3 is TGTGCCTGGAGTGGGGACAGCCATACGCAGTATTTT. Variable domain in full (rest from reference TRBV30 and TRBJ2-3): SQTIHQWPATLVQPVGSPLSLECTVEGTSNPNLYWYRQAAGRGLQLLFYSVGIGQISSEVPQNLSASRPQDRQFILSSKKLLLSDSGFYLCAWSGDSHTQYFGPGTRLTVL.

The chain has TRBV9 and TRBJ2-7, with 8 positions matching TRBD1. Germline CDR1 and CDR2: SGDLS and YYNGEE. Trimming at V came to 2 bases and at J to 4 bases, leaving 11 bases not matched to a gene. The CDR3 has 16 amino acids. CDR3 protein: CASSVGLGQGLYEQYF. The CDR3 DNA reads as TGTGCCAGCAGCGTTGGCCTCGGACAGGGTTTGTACGAGCAGTACTTC.

J is TRBJ1-5 and V is TRBV15; 10 bases are a match to TRBD1. This CDR3 has 16 residues. Looked up from germline, CDR1 is LNHNV and CDR2 is YYDKDF (reference sequence). V trimming: 4 bases; J trimming: 5 bases; junction bases outside the gene matches: 8. This chain's CDR3 is CATSKRTGGPDQPQHF. In DNA, the CDR3 is TGTGCCACCAGCAAAAGGACAGGGGGACCCGATCAGCCCCAGCATTTT.